This T cell receptor (beta chain) was documented in a study of a mutant IDH1 vaccine in newly diagnosed glioma (dated by TCRdb to the early 2020s). Background on the whole study: Of the 32 patients who were treated, approximately 60% were male and 37.5% were female, and the mean age was roughly 40 years. Prior to enrollment, patients had been given standard therapy consisting of radiotherapy alone, temozolomide alone, or radiochemotherapy with temozolomide, with the combination given to most patients. Six visits were used for peripheral blood collection: V03 (baseline), V05, V07, V10, V12 and V13. Longitudinal TCRB deep sequencing was performed for some 25 treated patients wherever samples were available for exploratory analyses.

The library was built by means of the immunoSEQ multiplex PCR assay. Following the manufacturer's protocol, the hsTCRB Kit was used to amplify rearranged TCR beta chain sequences. TCRB libraries were sequenced on an Illumina MiSeq. Under the source paper's analysis protocol: The kit vendor's proprietary platform handled demultiplexing, trimming and gene mapping. TCRdb re-hosts the immuneACCESS table, in-frame sequences only. Its copies lack some clones; in the studies checked, an unresolved V gene accounts for under half of them, and the cause for the rest is not known. That table furnishes V, J and clone size, whereas the DNA furnished D and trimming. This sample is represented by around 100,000 clones; around 80% of them were singletons. 5.3% of the sample rests with the top ten. At the junction V is shortened by 2 bases and J by 4 bases, with 17 bases in between. From the germline V gene (reference sequence), CDR1 is MNHNY and CDR2 is SVGAGI. The CDR3 starts with the cysteine, ends with the phenylalanine, and has 16 residues. The read is trimmed to its CDR3 DNA, 48 bases read in frame from base 1.

The sample's time point label is to be understood as: baseline, week 1 (first vaccination visit). This sample's treatment or condition label indicates: pre-vaccination baseline after standard-of-care therapy. Newly diagnosed WHO grade 3 or 4 IDH1-mutant astrocytomas showing loss of nuclear ATRX were present in the donors. The samples were drawn from NOA16, a multicentre, single-arm, open-label phase I trial in Germany that tested a mutant IDH1 peptide vaccine in humans for the first time. For immunogenicity testing, the blood drawn at visit V03 was used as the baseline sample. Genomic DNA for TCRB sequencing was extracted from EDTA blood using the DNeasy Blood and Tissue Kit. About this clone: What antigen it recognizes has not been identified. No base quality information exists; no much larger clone differs at one position.

Broader findings and caveats from the paper: Selection of PBMC samples for TCRB deep sequencing was based on availability. The authors stated that sample limitations prevented analyses of patient blood samples from being reproduced. Across multiple MHC alleles, vaccine-induced immune responses were seen in approximately 93% of patients. Pseudoprogression seemed to be unrelated to changes in the top peripheral T cell clonotypes found by TCRB sequencing.

The sequence is built from TRBV6-6 and TRBJ1-2; the D region possibly corresponds to TRBD1 (5 bases align). The TCR comes from a man aged 40-55 years with glioma. Some clones in this sample may be carry-over from other donors' samples. The specimen comprised PBMCs, sampled from a glioma patient treated with radiotherapy, temozolomide or both. The CDR3 region has the sequence CASSYAPAQEFYGYTF. The bases are TGTGCCAGCAGTTACGCCCCAGCACAGGAATTCTATGGCTACACCTTC.